The source of this T cell receptor beta chain is a study of T cells in localized non-small cell lung cancer. The protocol was immunoSEQ multiplex PCR, while the TCRdb copy is restricted to in-frame clones and leaves out a portion. The sample holds approximately 64,000 clones, 85% to 90% seen once. CDR3 length: 13 residues. Germline V gene lookup returns CDR1 SGHAT and CDR2 FQNNGV. Trimming left V 1 base short and J 2 bases short, with 5 bases between. A word on this clone: The target antigen is unknown.

Study-level results: Sequence data derive from only one tumor region, so heterogeneity remains possible. Within adjacent lung there appeared a median approximately 60 of the top 100 tumor clones. Adjacent uninvolved lung had the highest clonality, suggesting focused antigen responses.

This clonotype was obtained from a woman aged 40-70 years with stage I lung adenocarcinoma. This chain uses TRBV11-2 with TRBJ2-5; D remains ambiguous. Sequences were derived from peripheral blood, sampled before any cancer treatment. In nucleotides, the CDR3 is TGTGCCAGCAGCTTAGTGGCACAAGAGACCCAGTACTTC. Translated: CASSLVAQETQYF.